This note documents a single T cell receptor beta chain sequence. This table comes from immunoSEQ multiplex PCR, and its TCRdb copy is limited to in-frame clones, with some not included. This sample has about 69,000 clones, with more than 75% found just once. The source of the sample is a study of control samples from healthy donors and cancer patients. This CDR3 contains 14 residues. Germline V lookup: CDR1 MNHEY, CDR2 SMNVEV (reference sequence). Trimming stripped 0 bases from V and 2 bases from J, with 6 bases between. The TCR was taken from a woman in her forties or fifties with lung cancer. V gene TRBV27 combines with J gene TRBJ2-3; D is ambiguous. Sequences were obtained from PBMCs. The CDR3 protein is CASSLSPFTDTQYF. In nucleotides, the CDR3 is TGTGCCAGCAGTTTATCGCCATTCACAGATACGCAGTATTTT.